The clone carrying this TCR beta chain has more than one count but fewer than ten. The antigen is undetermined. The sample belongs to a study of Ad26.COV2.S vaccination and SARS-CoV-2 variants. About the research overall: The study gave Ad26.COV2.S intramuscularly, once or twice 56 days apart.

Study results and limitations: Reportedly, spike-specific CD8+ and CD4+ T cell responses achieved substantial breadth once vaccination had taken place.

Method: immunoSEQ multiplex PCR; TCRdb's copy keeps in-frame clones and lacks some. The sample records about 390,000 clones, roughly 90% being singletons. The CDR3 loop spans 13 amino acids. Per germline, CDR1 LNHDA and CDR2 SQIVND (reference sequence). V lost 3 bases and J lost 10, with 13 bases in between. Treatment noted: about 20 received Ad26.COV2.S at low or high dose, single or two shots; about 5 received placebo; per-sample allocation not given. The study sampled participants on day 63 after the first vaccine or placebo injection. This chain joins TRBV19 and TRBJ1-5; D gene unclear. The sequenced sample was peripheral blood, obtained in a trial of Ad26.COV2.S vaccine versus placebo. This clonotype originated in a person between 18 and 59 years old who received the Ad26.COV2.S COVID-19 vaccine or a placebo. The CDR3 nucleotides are TGTGCCAGTAGTATGGGATTCTTTAATCCCCAGCATTTT. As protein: CASSMGFFNPQHF.